This TCR beta chain was sequenced for a study of T cell responses to AZD1222 COVID-19 vaccine. General study points: Just five or six AZD1222 recipients tested seropositive at baseline. Sampling captured repertoires only after the peak T cell response.

The data were produced by immunoSEQ multiplex PCR, yet TCRdb's version contains in-frame clones alone and is incomplete. The sample holds about 110,000 clones, about 94% seen once. This CDR3 is 14 amino acids long. Germline V gene data show CDR1 as SNHLY and CDR2 as FYNNEI. The germline V and J ends were trimmed by 8 bases and 6 bases, with 19 bases remaining between them. As concerns this clone: Its antigen is still unknown.

This chain joins TRBV2 and TRBJ1-1; D remains ambiguous. The sample here was peripheral blood, taken 28 days after the second AZD1222 dose. This TCR came from an adult who received the AZD1222 COVID-19 vaccine. The CDR3 DNA is TGTGCCAGCCGATTAGGCAGGTTGACCGCTGAAGCTTTCTTT. It encodes CASRLGRLTAEAFF.